The TCR beta chain under discussion was sequenced for a study of blood T cell repertoires in COVID-19 (dated by TCRdb to the early 2020s). Some background on the complete study: Collaborator samples came from the United States, Italy and Spain and covered acute and convalescent phases of COVID-19. The prospective study material was composed of cDNA or gDNA derived from T cells, B-cell-depleted T cells, or PBMCs. Deeply sampled blood TCRbeta repertoires from subjects exposed to, actively infected with, or recovered from COVID-19 were included in the dataset. A freely available public database, intended as a resource for researchers studying the immune response to SARS-CoV-2, is where the repertoires were released. Samples came from the ongoing ImmuneRACE study (first 160 participants) plus 1,254 subjects from 6 global collaborators. Nearly every sample came with metadata listing a de-identified subject ID, COVID-19 status, age in years and sex. HLA class I and class II types, where available, came from metadata supplied by the sample provider rather than from assay-based typing.

Overall results and qualifications from the work: Clinical and demographic metadata were provided uncurated, with the amount varying by source and participant.

TCRbeta CDR3 regions were amplified from genomic DNA by means of the immunoSEQ Assay, a bias-controlled multiplex PCR. Per the authors' processing: The number of nucleated cells in each sample was estimated by amplification of reference gene primers within the assay. To quantify the absolute abundance of each unique TCRbeta CDR3 rearrangement, sequence reads were collapsed and filtered. For each sample, productive Simpson clonality was calculated as the square root of Simpson's diversity index across productive rearrangements. Here the immuneACCESS table is served through TCRdb, limited to in-frame sequences with V and J called. Missing clones are a known gap in these copies; in checked studies unresolved V genes cover under half, and the rest lacks a known reason. V and J calls plus clone size are reproduced from that table; the DNA served to infer D and trimming. This sample has 140,000 to 150,000 clones in its table, and approximately 87% of those were observed once. Of the sample, 35% to 45% is held by the ten largest clones.

V is pruned by 2 bases and J by 3 bases, leaving 9 bases of the junction without a gene match. The CDR3 covers 17 residues, taking in both the cysteine and the phenylalanine. Just the 51-base CDR3 DNA is kept, in frame starting at base 1. CDR1 SGDLS and CDR2 YYNGEE are derived from the germline V gene. Points on this clone: Its target antigen remains unknown. It has no much larger one-base neighbor in the sample; base qualities were not kept.

Collaborating institutions collected whole blood in K2EDTA tubes following their own protocols. For TCRbeta analysis, collaborators shipped samples in one of three forms: frozen whole blood, isolated PBMCs, or DNA extracted from either of those sample types. This sequence originates from a human donor in a cohort sampled during active COVID-19. Sequencing used peripheral blood. The rearrangement combines TRBV9 with TRBJ2-1, with 9 central nucleotides matching TRBD2. The DNA reads TGTGCCAGCAGCGTGAGGCGGGGGGGAAGTGACTACAATGAGCAGTTCTTC. Translated, it reads CASSVRRGGSDYNEQFF.